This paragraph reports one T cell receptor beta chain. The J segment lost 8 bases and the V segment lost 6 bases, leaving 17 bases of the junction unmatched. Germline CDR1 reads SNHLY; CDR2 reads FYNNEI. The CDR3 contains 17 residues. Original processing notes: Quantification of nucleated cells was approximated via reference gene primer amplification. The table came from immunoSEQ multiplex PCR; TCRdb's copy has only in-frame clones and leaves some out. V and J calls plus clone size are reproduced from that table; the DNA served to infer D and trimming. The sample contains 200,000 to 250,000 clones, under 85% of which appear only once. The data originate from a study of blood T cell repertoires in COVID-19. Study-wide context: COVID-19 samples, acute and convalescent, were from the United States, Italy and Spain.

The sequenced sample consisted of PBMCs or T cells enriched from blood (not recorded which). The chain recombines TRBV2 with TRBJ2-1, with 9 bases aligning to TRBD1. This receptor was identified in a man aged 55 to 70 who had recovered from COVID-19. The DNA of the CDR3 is TGTGCCAGCAGACCCGGCGGGGGACAGGGAAGTTTCTATGAGCAGTTCTTC. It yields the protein CASRPGGGQGSFYEQFF.